Shown below are 18 T cell receptor beta chains from a single sample sequenced in a study of human T cells and chemical hapten exposure. Time point defined: healthy volunteer bleed at 2 weeks. Total RNA was isolated from unfractionated whole blood. A single record per CDR3 protein comes from TCRdb applying MiXCR to the RACE reads. Of around 31,000 distinct CDR3 sequences listed, 6% to 7.5% are singletons. The material sequenced was whole blood. Receptors originate from a human donor in good health. Some clones in this sample may be carry-over from other donors' samples.

This clonotype occurred a few times. This chain connects TRBV6-1 to TRBJ2-2, with D unclear. V dropped 5 bases and J dropped 11 bases, with 12 bases sitting between them. This CDR3 has 12 residues. Germline V gene data show CDR1 as MNHNS and CDR2 as SASEGT. The CDR3 here is CASSYRITELFF. The CDR3 DNA reads as TGTGCCAGCAGTTATCGGATTACAGAGCTGTTTTTT.

The CDR3 is CASFDRGNQPQHF. The CDR3 region has the DNA TGTGCCAGTTTCGACAGGGGAAATCAGCCCCAGCATTTT. The chain has TRBV6-6 and TRBJ1-5; 8 bases map to TRBD1. CDR3 size: 13 residues. Germline CDR1 is MNHNY and CDR2 is SVGAGI (reference sequence). J gave up 4 bases and V 9 bases, and 5 bases lay outside the gene matches.

Many counts were recorded for this clonotype. This chain uses TRBV20-1 with TRBJ2-7; 9 positions agree with TRBD2. There are 14 residues in the CDR3. V lost 3 bases, J lost 2 bases, and 5 bases stayed unmatched. Germline CDR1 is DFQATT and CDR2 is SNEGSKA (reference sequence). This CDR3 reads CSASPSGTAYEQYF. CDR3 bases: TGCAGTGCTAGCCCTAGCGGGACCGCCTACGAGCAGTACTTC.

The table lists this clonotype with many counts. V usage is TRBV4-1 and J usage is TRBJ1-4, with D unclear. Trimming removed 4 bases at V and 8 bases at J, with 17 bases between. This CDR3 is built from 15 residues. Looked up from germline, CDR1 is MGHRA and CDR2 is YSYEKL. In DNA, the CDR3 is TGCGCCAGCAGCCTCTCCGGAGGGTTGGAAGAAAAACTGTTTTTT. Its protein is CASSLSGGLEEKLFF.

Concerning this clonotype: At one end the junction does not follow the germline gene, possibly because of a read error. The CDR3 sequence is CVSSQTSGGYPDTQYF. Here the CDR3 DNA reads TGTGTCAGCAGCCAAACTAGCGGGGGGTACCCAGATACGCAGTATTTT. The chain joins TRBV5-4 to TRBJ2-3; 12 positions match TRBD2. The CDR3 contains 16 residues. CDR1 is SGHNT and CDR2 is YYREEE in the germline V gene (reference sequence).

By share, this clonotype counts as medium-sized (0.01 to 0.1%). The gene calls are TRBV4-2 and TRBJ2-7; D ambiguous. This CDR3 is built from 14 residues. Germline assignment: CDR1 LGHNA and CDR2 YNFKEQ. Between the trimmed V and J ends, which lost 5 bases and 3 bases, there was a span of 14 bases. CDR3 bases: TGTGCCAGCAGCTTAGACCTCCATGACTACGAGCAGTACTTC. Amino acid sequence: CASSLDLHDYEQYF.

Many counts were recorded for this clonotype. The junction does not match germline at one end; this may be a read error. V usage is TRBV7-2 and J usage is TRBJ2-3; 9 bases map to TRBD1. CDR1 SGHTA and CDR2 FQGNSA come from the germline V gene. There are 15 residues in the CDR3. CDR3 in amino acids: CASRLAGTGSHAQYF. In DNA form, the CDR3 reads TGTGCCAGCAGATTAGCAGGGACAGGGTCCCACGCGCAGTATTTT.

The table lists this clonotype with a few counts. The chain carries TRBV25-1 and TRBJ1-1, with 7 bases identical to TRBD1. Germline V CDR1 and CDR2: MGHDK, SYGVNS. V shed 6 bases and J 0 bases; nucleotides not matched to a gene: 10. The CDR3 sequence is 16 residues long. The CDR3 sequence is CASSHPRTGLNTEAFF. The CDR3 DNA follows: TGTGCCAGCAGCCATCCCCGGACAGGACTGAACACTGAAGCTTTCTTT.

The CDR3 DNA follows: TGCGCCAGCAGCTTGGTGGCAGGGGAATCCTACGAGCAGTACTTC. Its translation: CASSLVAGESYEQYF. The V gene is TRBV5-1, the J gene TRBJ2-7, with D perhaps matching TRBD1 (6 bases). The V gene lost 0 bases and the J gene lost 1 base, with 11 bases spanning the gap. Germline values: CDR1 SGHRS, CDR2 YFSETQ. The length of the CDR3 is 15 residues.

This clonotype showed up many times. The rearrangement uses TRBV2 and TRBJ1-5; TRBD1 matches 7 bases. The CDR3 has 13 amino acids. The germline gives CDR1 SNHLY, CDR2 FYNNEI. Trimming at V came to 1 base and at J to 7 bases, leaving 1 base not matched to a gene. The CDR3 coding sequence is TGTGCCAGCAGTGAAGGGGGACAGCAGCCCCAGCATTTT. Amino acid sequence: CASSEGGQQPQHF.

Only a few counts were recorded for this clonotype. V usage is TRBV29-1 and J usage is TRBJ2-5, with D unclear. The CDR3 has 10 amino acids. V was cut by 0 bases and J by 4 bases, with 0 bases left in between. Germline V CDR1 and CDR2: SQVTM, ANQGSEA. CDR3 coding DNA: TGCAGCGTTGAAGAAGAGACCCAGTACTTC. Its translation: CSVEEETQYF.

This clonotype has a count of ten or more. The gene calls are TRBV6-5 and TRBJ2-3; TRBD1 matches 7 bases. After removal of 6 bases from V and 4 bases from J, the junction contained 10 bases not matched to a gene. Looked up from germline, CDR1 is MNHEY and CDR2 is SVGAGI. The CDR3 length is 15 residues. CDR3 nucleotides: TGTGCCAGCAGCCGCGGACAGGATTGGCCAGATACGCAGTATTTT. Encoded protein: CASSRGQDWPDTQYF.

The rearrangement joins TRBV28 to TRBJ1-2; a weak D match, TRBD1 (5 bases). The CDR3 is 16 amino acids. CDR1 and CDR2 (germline): MDHEN, SYDVKM. The germline V and J ends were trimmed by 5 bases and 4 bases, with 20 bases remaining between them. The CDR3 bases are TGTGCCAGCAGTGGGGGAATTGGACACACTACCTATGGCTACACCTTC. It is translated as CASSGGIGHTTYGYTF.

This clonotype has ten or more counts. The V gene is TRBV4-2, the J gene TRBJ1-1, with 7 bases matching TRBD1. V shed 0 bases and J 6 bases; nucleotides not matched to a gene: 7. The CDR3 covers 15 residues. The germline V gene has CDR1 LGHNA and CDR2 YNFKEQ. CDR3: CASSQEGRGSSEAFF. In DNA form, the CDR3 reads TGTGCCAGCAGCCAAGAGGGCAGGGGGTCGTCTGAAGCTTTCTTT.

This clonotype was seen at least ten times. The chain uses TRBV6-1 and TRBJ2-3; 8 bases are a match to TRBD2. Germline values: CDR1 MNHNS, CDR2 SASEGT. V shed 2 bases and J 4 bases; nucleotides not matched to a gene: 8. The CDR3 spans 16 residues. The CDR3 DNA is TGTGCCAGCAGTGAAATCGGCGGGGGGTGGGCAGATACGCAGTATTTT. Encoded protein: CASSEIGGGWADTQYF.

This clonotype came up many times. This chain links TRBV6-4 with TRBJ2-1; 9 positions agree with TRBD2. Unmatched junction bases numbered 7, after V lost 3 bases and J lost 7 bases. CDR1 MRHNA and CDR2 SNTAGT come from the germline V gene. This CDR3 is 15 amino acids long. This chain's CDR3 is CASSEGGREINEQFF. The CDR3 bases are TGTGCCAGCAGTGAAGGCGGGAGGGAGATTAATGAGCAGTTCTTC.

The chain joins TRBV11-2 to TRBJ2-1, with 9 bases fitting TRBD1. This CDR3 contains 15 residues. Trimming cost V 5 bases and J 2 bases; bases outside gene matches: 4. CDR1 and CDR2 from the germline V gene are SGHAT and FQNNGV. CDR3 coding DNA: TGTGCCAGCAGCGCGGACAGGGGAGCCTACAATGAGCAGTTCTTC. This encodes CASSADRGAYNEQFF.

This clonotype was picked up a small number of times. The V gene is TRBV4-1, the J gene TRBJ1-1, with no clear D. The CDR3 is made up of 15 amino acids. The V end lost 0 bases, the J end lost 0 bases, and 8 bases lay between the germline ends. The germline V gene encodes CDR1 MGHRA and CDR2 YSYEKL. CDR3 loop: CASSQEKAVNTEAFF. The CDR3 DNA reads as TGCGCCAGCAGCCAAGAGAAGGCTGTGAACACTGAAGCTTTCTTT.